The 21 T cell receptor beta chains presented below share a single source sample, sequenced in a study of shared clonotypes between healthy human individuals. Naive CD8 isolation took CD45RO-negative cells positively selected for CCR7 and excluded terminally differentiated effector memory CD45RA+ cells. Only in-frame clones appear in the TCRdb table, and some are missing; sequencing was by immunoSEQ multiplex PCR. The sample consists of some 2 million clones, approximately 95% of them appearing once. The source material was naive CD8+ T cells sorted from blood. The receptors were sampled from a man aged 18 to 29 in good health.

The chain links TRBV11-2 to TRBJ2-5; 9 bases fit TRBD2. With V trimmed by 7 bases and J by 5 bases, 11 bases remained unmatched. In germline, CDR1 is SGHAT, CDR2 FQNNGV. The CDR3 covers 15 residues. The CDR3 nucleotides read TGTGCCAGCACATCTGATAGCGGGAGCGGGGAGACCCAGTACTTC. It encodes CASTSDSGSGETQYF. Full variable domain (missing parts from reference TRBV11-2 and TRBJ2-5): EAGVAQSPRYKIIEKRQSVAFWCNPISGHATLYWYQQILGQGPKLLIQFQNNGVVDDSQLPKDRFSAERLKGVDSTLKIQPAKLEDSAVYLCASTSDSGSGETQYFGPGTRLLVL.

This clone occurred a few times. The chain is built from TRBV6-1 and TRBJ2-2; no clear D. Germline V lookup: CDR1 MNHNS, CDR2 SASEGT. The CDR3 is 11 amino acids. The ends were cut back, 3 bases at V and 4 bases at J, with 0 bases in the middle. The CDR3 sequence is CASSDTGELFF. CDR3 in DNA: TGTGCCAGCAGTGACACCGGGGAGCTGTTTTTT.

The chain uses TRBV9 and TRBJ2-5; D is unresolved. CDR1 is SGDLS and CDR2 is YYNGEE in the germline V gene. The CDR3 runs 17 residues. Trimming shortened V by 4 bases and J by 1 base, and 20 bases separated the two germline ends. CDR3 sequence (DNA): TGTGCCAGCAGCTCTAACTCGAAAAGCAGCTTCCAAGAGACCCAGTACTTC. Protein sequence: CASSSNSKSSFQETQYF.

This clone has only a few counts. The chain links TRBV19 to TRBJ1-6, with D possibly TRBD1 on 6 matching bases. This CDR3 is built from 14 residues. Deletions cut 6 bases from V and 10 bases from J, with 16 bases between. CDR1 is LNHDA, CDR2 SQIVND, per germline (reference sequence). CDR3 loop: CASSYWGARSPLHF. DNA of the CDR3: TGTGCCAGTAGCTATTGGGGGGCTCGCTCACCCCTCCACTTT.

The chain links TRBV4-2 to TRBJ2-1; D unclear. V was shortened by 1 base and J by 6 bases, with 13 bases between the two germline ends. The CDR3 runs to 15 residues. Germline-derived CDR1 and CDR2 are LGHNA and YNFKEQ. In DNA, the CDR3 is TGTGCCAGCAGCCAAGTAGGCCCGCTTGCCAATGAGCAGTTCTTC. Protein: CASSQVGPLANEQFF.

The rearrangement joins TRBV4-1 to TRBJ2-7; D possibly matches TRBD1 or TRBD2 (5 bases each). The CDR3 sequence is 17 residues long. In germline, CDR1 is MGHRA, CDR2 YSYEKL. The V end was cut by 3 bases, the J end by 3 bases, with 21 bases between. The CDR3 region has the DNA TGCGCCAGCAGCCATGAGGGACCCGCCATGGCGGGCTACGAGCAGTACTTC. It encodes CASSHEGPAMAGYEQYF.

This clone was counted once. V and J are TRBV13 and TRBJ2-3, with a tentative D call TRBD1 (5 bases). CDR1 and CDR2 from the germline V gene are PRHDT and FYEKMQ (reference sequence). This CDR3 is 15 amino acids long. V gave up 4 bases and J gave up 4 bases, with 15 bases separating them. For the CDR3, the DNA is TGTGCCAGCAGCTCCCGGGTAGGGGCCGCAGATACGCAGTATTTT. It translates to CASSSRVGAADTQYF. Using reference TRBV13 and TRBJ2-3 for the parts outside the CDR3, the full variable domain is AAGVIQSPRHLIKEKRETATLKCYPIPRHDTVYWYQQGPGQDPQFLISFYEKMQSDKGSIPDRFSAQQFSDYHSELNMSSLELGDSALYFCASSSRVGAADTQYFGPGTRLTVL.

V gene TRBV5-1 combines with J gene TRBJ2-6, with 9 bases that match TRBD1. Germline V CDR1 and CDR2: SGHRS, YFSETQ. The CDR3 runs 16 residues. V was clipped by 7 bases and J by 0 bases; unmatched bases: 5. The chain's CDR3 is CASRDRDASGANVLTF. The CDR3 coding sequence is TGCGCCAGCCGGGACAGGGACGCCTCTGGGGCCAACGTCCTGACTTTC.

As regards this clone: Additional DNA sequences in this sample encode the identical CDR3. The gene calls are TRBV11-2 and TRBJ2-7; maybe TRBD1 (6 bases). This CDR3 region has 15 residues. The germline V and J ends were trimmed by 1 base and 3 bases, with 13 bases remaining between them. Germline CDR1 is SGHAT and CDR2 is FQNNGV. CDR3 in DNA: TGTGCCAGCAGCTTAGGAGCAGGGGAAGTCTACGAGCAGTACTTC. Residues: CASSLGAGEVYEQYF. Drawing the rest from reference TRBV11-2 and TRBJ2-7, the complete variable domain is EAGVAQSPRYKIIEKRQSVAFWCNPISGHATLYWYQQILGQGPKLLIQFQNNGVVDDSQLPKDRFSAERLKGVDSTLKIQPAKLEDSAVYLCASSLGAGEVYEQYFGPGTRLTVT.

V and J are TRBV30 and TRBJ2-5, with 12 bases that match TRBD2. CDR1 GTSNPN and CDR2 SVGIG come from the germline V gene (reference sequence). V shed 1 base and J 0 bases; nucleotides not matched to a gene: 3. CDR3 length: 16 residues. DNA for the CDR3: TGTGCCTGGAGTGAAAGACTAGCGGGGGACCAAGAGACCCAGTACTTC. It translates to CAWSERLAGDQETQYF.

Concerning this clone: Distinct nucleotide sequences in the sample also encode this CDR3. Here the CDR3 DNA reads TGTGCCTGGAGCCTAGGGGATACGCAGTATTTT. Protein product: CAWSLGDTQYF. J is TRBJ2-3 and V is TRBV30; D remains unclear. Deletions cut 3 bases from V and 6 bases from J, with 7 bases between. The CDR3 covers 11 residues. The germline CDR1 and CDR2 sequences are GTSNPN and SVGIG (reference sequence). Looking up the rest from reference TRBV30 and TRBJ2-3 gives the full variable domain: SQTIHQWPATLVQPVGSPLSLECTVEGTSNPNLYWYRQAAGRGLQLLFYSVGIGQISSEVPQNLSASRPQDRQFILSSKKLLLSDSGFYLCAWSLGDTQYFGPGTRLTVL.

The chain links TRBV4-3 to TRBJ2-1, with 8 bases fitting TRBD2. The CDR3 sequence is 16 residues long. Trimming cost V 1 base and J 4 bases; bases outside gene matches: 6. CDR1 is LGHNA and CDR2 is YSLEER in the germline V gene. The CDR3 sequence is CASSQGRSGRYNEQFF. In nucleotides, the CDR3 is TGCGCCAGCAGCCAAGGGAGAAGCGGGAGATACAATGAGCAGTTCTTC.

The CDR3 nucleotides read TGTGCCAGCAGCCCCTACGGTGGGTCAGAAGCTTTCTTT. This gives the protein CASSPYGGSEAFF. V usage is TRBV7-9 and J usage is TRBJ1-1; unclear D gene. The CDR3 totals 13 residues. The germline V gene has CDR1 SEHNR and CDR2 FQNEAQ (reference sequence). Trimming took off 5 bases at V and 8 bases at J, with 15 bases between the two ends.

The rearrangement links TRBV30 to TRBJ2-2; TRBD1 might be the D (6 bases). CDR1 is GTSNPN, CDR2 SVGIG, per germline (reference sequence). This CDR3 is 15 amino acids long. V was clipped by 0 bases and J by 2 bases, with 10 bases between them. The CDR3 here is CAWSVRGGNTGELFF. CDR3 sequence (DNA): TGTGCCTGGAGTGTCAGGGGCGGTAACACCGGGGAGCTGTTTTTT.

The V call is TRBV13, the J call TRBJ2-5; perhaps TRBD2 as D (5 bases). Trimming shortened V by 5 bases and J by 2 bases, and 18 bases separated the two germline ends. From germline, CDR1 is PRHDT and CDR2 FYEKMQ (reference sequence). The CDR3 runs 16 residues. CDR3 in DNA: TGTGCCAGCAGCCTCGAGGGTATAGGGCGGCAAGAGACCCAGTACTTC. Its protein product is CASSLEGIGRQETQYF.

This chain links TRBV11-2 with TRBJ2-7; TRBD1 matches 8 bases. This CDR3 has 15 residues. V lost 5 bases and J lost 3; bases outside the gene matches: 9. Germline CDR1 reads SGHAT; CDR2 reads FQNNGV. In nucleotides, the CDR3 is TGTGCCAGCAGCGTGGACAGGGATCGGCTCTACGAGCAGTACTTC. It specifies CASSVDRDRLYEQYF.

The V and J genes are TRBV15 and TRBJ2-4, with 11 bases aligning to TRBD2. The CDR3 runs 17 residues. Trimming at V came to 2 bases and at J to 7 bases, leaving 10 bases not matched to a gene. Germline V gives CDR1 LNHNV, CDR2 YYDKDF (reference sequence). CDR3 sequence: CATSRPTSGTSGNIQYF. DNA for the CDR3: TGTGCCACCAGCAGACCCACTTCCGGGACTAGCGGTAACATTCAGTACTTC.

V usage is TRBV6-5 and J usage is TRBJ1-1, with 8 nucleotides matching TRBD1. The junction had 2 bases not matched to a gene; V was cut back by 4 bases and J by 1 base. Germline CDR1 MNHEY, CDR2 SVGAGI. The CDR3 covers 14 residues. The CDR3 loop is CASSSGGRNTEAFF. In DNA form, the CDR3 reads TGTGCCAGCAGTTCAGGGGGCCGGAACACTGAAGCTTTCTTT.

The count of this clone is one. Other nucleotide sequences in the sample specify the same CDR3. DNA for the CDR3: TGCGCCAGCAGCTTGCGGGAGGGGTACAATGAGCAGTTCTTC. Residues: CASSLREGYNEQFF. This chain uses TRBV5-1 with TRBJ2-1, with 8 bases aligning to TRBD2. Germline V CDR1 and CDR2: SGHRS, YFSETQ. The CDR3 covers 14 residues. With 1 base clipped from V and 4 bases from J, the junction kept 1 base outside the gene matches.

A note on this clone: This sample includes further DNA sequences coding for the same CDR3. V and J are TRBV5-4 and TRBJ2-7; D is undetermined. Germline CDR1 is SGHNT and CDR2 is YYREEE (reference sequence). The CDR3 runs to 13 residues. Trimming removed 1 base at V and 1 base at J, with 6 bases between. The CDR3 DNA is TGTGCCAGCAGCTTGAACCCTTCCTACGAGCAGTACTTC. Protein: CASSLNPSYEQYF.

The J gene is TRBJ2-3, the V gene TRBV4-3, with 9 bases that match TRBD2. The CDR3 totals 17 residues. Germline CDR1 LGHNA, CDR2 YSLEER. With 0 bases clipped from V and 4 bases from J, the junction kept 8 bases outside the gene matches. The CDR3 DNA is TGCGCCAGCAGCCAAGATACCAGGCTAGCGGGACCAGATACGCAGTATTTT. It codes for CASSQDTRLAGPDTQYF.